This T cell receptor beta chain was captured by sequencing in a study of blood T cell repertoires in COVID-19 (dated by TCRdb to about 2020). In the study overall: Samples from collaborators originated in the United States, Italy and Spain and spanned both the acute and convalescent phases of COVID-19. The prospective study material was composed of cDNA or gDNA derived from T cells, B-cell-depleted T cells, or PBMCs. Deeply sampled blood TCRbeta repertoires from subjects exposed to, actively infected with, or recovered from COVID-19 were included in the dataset. A freely available public database, intended as a resource for researchers studying the immune response to SARS-CoV-2, is where the repertoires were released. Samples came from the ongoing ImmuneRACE study (first 160 participants) plus 1,254 subjects from 6 global collaborators. Nearly every sample came with metadata listing a de-identified subject ID, COVID-19 status, age in years and sex. Where available, HLA class I and class II types were taken from metadata supplied by the sample provider and were not determined by assay-based typing. The investigation overall reported the following: Clinical and demographic metadata were provided uncurated, with the amount varying by source and participant.

TCRbeta CDR3 regions were amplified from genomic DNA by means of the immunoSEQ Assay, a bias-controlled multiplex PCR. From the authors' description of their analysis: The number of nucleated cells in each sample was estimated by amplification of reference gene primers within the assay. Sequence reads were collapsed and filtered to measure the absolute abundance of every unique TCRbeta CDR3 rearrangement. Productive Simpson clonality was computed per sample as the square root of Simpson's diversity index over productive rearrangements. Here the immuneACCESS table is served through TCRdb, limited to in-frame sequences with V and J called. Missing clones are a known gap in these copies; in checked studies unresolved V genes cover under half, and the rest lacks a known reason. That table furnishes V, J and clone size, whereas the DNA furnished D and trimming. In all, the sample holds nearly 110,000 clones, and 84% of those were seen once. 13% to 15% of the sample is taken by the ten largest.

From its cysteine to its phenylalanine, the CDR3 spans 15 amino acids. Only the CDR3 region is kept as DNA, spanning 45 bases read in frame from base 1. CDR1 and CDR2 are read off the germline V gene as SGDLS and YYNGEE. The germline V end is reduced by 2 bases and the J end by 0 bases; junction bases left unmatched: 1. In regard to this clone: Its antigen remains undetermined. Base qualities are not at hand, and no much larger clone is one base apart.

Each collaborating institution followed its own protocols to collect whole blood in K2EDTA tubes. Collaborator samples were shipped for TCRbeta analysis as frozen whole blood, isolated PBMCs, or DNA extracted from either sample type. The clonotype was recovered from a woman between 55 and 75 years old with acute or convalescent COVID-19. Recombination connected TRBV9 to TRBJ2-1, with TRBD2 identical over 8 junction bases. Sequences were obtained from peripheral blood. The CDR3 region reads CASSVGTSSYNEQFF. The nucleotides read TGTGCCAGCAGCGTCGGGACTAGCTCCTACAATGAGCAGTTCTTC.